This is a list of T cell receptor beta chains from one sample in a study of blood T cell repertoires in COVID-19. Sequencing was performed with immunoSEQ multiplex PCR; in TCRdb, only in-frame clones are kept and a portion is missing. The table records roughly 250,000 clones, roughly 80% of them present only once. Sequencing was done on a sample of peripheral blood. All receptors derive from a woman of 80 years or more with active or convalescent COVID-19. CDR3s include the opening cysteine and the closing phenylalanine or tryptophan. Each record gives: CDR3 DNA, CDR3 protein, J gene, D gene, clone size, V gene. A D gene is named only where the DNA matches it firmly. Size values are once, few and many counts, or a class for expanded clones, and some rows have none.

TGTGCCAGCAGGAACAGGGGAGGTCAGCCCCAGCATTTT | CASRNRGGQPQHF | TRBJ1-5 | TRBD1 | NA | TRBV28
TGTGCCAGCAGCCGGACAGGTCCTCCCACCGAGAACTATGGCTACACCTTC | CASSRTGPPTENYGYTF | TRBJ1-2 | TRBD1 | NA | TRBV11-2
TGTGCCAGCAATTCGGGACTCTCCTACAATGAGCAGTTCTTC | CASNSGLSYNEQFF | TRBJ2-1 | NA | NA | TRBV27
TGTGCCAGCTCACCAGGCGGATCCTACGAGCAGTACTTC | CASSPGGSYEQYF | TRBJ2-7 | NA | NA | TRBV18
TGTGCCATCAGTGAGAGGGAGGGGAGCACTGAAGCTTTCTTT | CAISEREGSTEAFF | TRBJ1-1 | NA | NA | TRBV10-3
TGTGCCAGCAGTTCAAATCAGGGGACCAATCAGCCCCAGCATTTT | CASSSNQGTNQPQHF | TRBJ1-5 | NA | NA | TRBV27
TGTGCCAGCAGTTTGGAGGGAGAGGATTCACCCCTCCACTTT | CASSLEGEDSPLHF | TRBJ1-6 | NA | NA | TRBV28
TGTGCCAGCAGCCTCCGGGTCCCACCCCGGGAGCTGTTTTTT | CASSLRVPPRELFF | TRBJ2-2 | NA | once | TRBV28
TGTGCCAGCAGTGGCGGGGGCGCTAGGGAAAAACTGTTTTTT | CASSGGGAREKLFF | TRBJ1-4 | NA | NA | TRBV6-4
TGTGCCAGCTCCGAAGGACAGTACGAGCAGTACTTC | CASSEGQYEQYF | TRBJ2-7 | NA | NA | TRBV5-6
TGTGCCAGCAGGGGGGAGGGGTCCTATAATTCACCCCTCCACTTT | CASRGEGSYNSPLHF | TRBJ1-6 | NA | NA | TRBV27
TGCGCCAGCAGCTTGGCAGGGCTGGACATTCAGTACTTC | CASSLAGLDIQYF | TRBJ2-4 | NA | NA | TRBV5-1
TGTGCCAGCTCACTAGGACTTGACTCCTACGAGCAGTACTTC | CASSLGLDSYEQYF | TRBJ2-7 | NA | NA | TRBV18
TGTGCCAGCAGTTTAAGGGAGGGACGGGTCACTGAAGCTTTCTTT | CASSLREGRVTEAFF | TRBJ1-1 | NA | NA | TRBV27
TGTGCCAGCAGGCCACAGGGGGGCGGCACTGAAGCTTTCTTT | CASRPQGGGTEAFF | TRBJ1-1 | TRBD1 | NA | TRBV6-5
TGTGCCATCAGTGGAGGGGGGGGAGAGACCCAGTACTTC | CAISGGGGETQYF | TRBJ2-5 | NA | NA | TRBV10-3
TGCGCCAGTCAGGGGGCGTATGTCGACGAGACTGAAGCTTTCTTT | CASQGAYVDETEAFF | TRBJ1-1 | TRBD1 | few | TRBV10-1
TGTGCCAGTAGTATTTTGTGGGCCGAGGGGGCCACTGAAGCTTTCTTT | CASSILWAEGATEAFF | TRBJ1-1 | TRBD1 | NA | TRBV19
TGTGCCAGCAGTTCACCCGCGCTAGTCTATGGCTACACCTTC | CASSSPALVYGYTF | TRBJ1-2 | NA | NA | TRBV25-1
TGTGCCAGCAGTTCCTACCGACAGGGGAGGGGGCAGCCCCAGCATTTT | CASSSYRQGRGQPQHF | TRBJ1-5 | TRBD1 | NA | TRBV28
TGTGCCAGCAGTGGGGGGACAGGGTCCACTGAAGCTTTCTTT | CASSGGTGSTEAFF | TRBJ1-1 | TRBD1 | NA | TRBV25-1
TGTGCCAGCAACGGTTTTGACAATCAGCCCCAGCATTTT | CASNGFDNQPQHF | TRBJ1-5 | NA | NA | TRBV28
TGCGCCAGCAGCTCAGGGAACTCTGGGGCCAACGTCCTGACTTTC | CASSSGNSGANVLTF | TRBJ2-6 | NA | few | TRBV5-1
TGTGCCAGCACCGCGTTGGGTCAGGGATTGTATTCTGGAAACACCATATATTTT | CASTALGQGLYSGNTIYF | TRBJ1-3 | NA | few | TRBV7-9
TGTGCCAGCAGCATGGGATTAGCGGGAGGGGAGAATGAGCAGTTCTTC | CASSMGLAGGENEQFF | TRBJ2-1 | TRBD2 | NA | TRBV28
TGTGCCAGCAGTTTAAGGACAGGGGCGACCTACGAGCAGTACTTC | CASSLRTGATYEQYF | TRBJ2-7 | TRBD1 | NA | TRBV28
TGTGCCAGCAGTTTGAAGTCGGGCGGGAGGCCGACTACGCAGTATTTT | CASSLKSGGRPTTQYF | TRBJ2-3 | TRBD2 | once | TRBV28
TGTGCCAGCAGCATGACAGGGGGTGAGACCGGGGAGCTGTTTTTT | CASSMTGGETGELFF | TRBJ2-2 | TRBD1 | NA | TRBV6-4
TGTGCCAGCATCACCGACAGGGGCCCTGGCGGGGAGCTGTTTTTT | CASITDRGPGGELFF | TRBJ2-2 | TRBD1 | NA | TRBV2
TGTGCCAGCAGCCCTACCGCCCAGGGACAGGGGAAAAACATTCAGTACTTC | CASSPTAQGQGKNIQYF | TRBJ2-4 | TRBD1 | NA | TRBV7-9
TGTGCCATCAGTGAGTCGCGTGCGGGGGCCTACTCCTACGAGCAGTACTTC | CAISESRAGAYSYEQYF | TRBJ2-7 | NA | NA | TRBV10-3